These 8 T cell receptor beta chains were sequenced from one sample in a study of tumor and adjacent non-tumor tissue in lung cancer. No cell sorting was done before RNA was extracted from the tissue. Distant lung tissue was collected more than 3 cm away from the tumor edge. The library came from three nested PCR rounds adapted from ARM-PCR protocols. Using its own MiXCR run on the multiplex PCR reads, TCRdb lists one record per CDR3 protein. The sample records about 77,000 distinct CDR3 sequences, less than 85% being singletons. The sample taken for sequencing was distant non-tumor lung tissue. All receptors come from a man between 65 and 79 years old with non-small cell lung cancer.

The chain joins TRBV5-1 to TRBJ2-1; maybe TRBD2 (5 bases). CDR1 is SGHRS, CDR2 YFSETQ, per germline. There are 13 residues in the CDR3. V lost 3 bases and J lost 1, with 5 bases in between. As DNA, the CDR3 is TGCGCCAGCAGCTGGGAGTCCTACAATGAGCAGTTCTTC. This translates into CASSWESYNEQFF.

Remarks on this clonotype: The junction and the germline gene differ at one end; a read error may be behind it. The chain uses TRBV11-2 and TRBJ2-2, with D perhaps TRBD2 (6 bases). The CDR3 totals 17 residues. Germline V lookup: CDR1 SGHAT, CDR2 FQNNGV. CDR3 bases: TGTGCCAGCAGCTTCTATAGGAGGGGTTTGAACACCTGGGAGCTGTTTTTT. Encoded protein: CASSFYRRGLNTWELFF.

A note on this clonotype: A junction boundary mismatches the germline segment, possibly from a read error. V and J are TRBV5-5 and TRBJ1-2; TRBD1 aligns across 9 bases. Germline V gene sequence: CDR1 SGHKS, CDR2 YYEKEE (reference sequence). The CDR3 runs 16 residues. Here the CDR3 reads CASTLEYLGQGHGYTF. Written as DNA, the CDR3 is TGTGCCAGCACCTTGGAATATCTGGGACAGGGCCATGGCTACACCTTC.

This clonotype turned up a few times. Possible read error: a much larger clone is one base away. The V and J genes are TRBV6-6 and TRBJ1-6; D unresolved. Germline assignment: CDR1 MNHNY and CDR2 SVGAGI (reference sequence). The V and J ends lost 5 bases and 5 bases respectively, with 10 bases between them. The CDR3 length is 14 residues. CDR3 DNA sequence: TGTGCCAGCAGTAGGATAGCAAATAATTCACCCCTCCACTTT. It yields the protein CASSRIANNSPLHF.

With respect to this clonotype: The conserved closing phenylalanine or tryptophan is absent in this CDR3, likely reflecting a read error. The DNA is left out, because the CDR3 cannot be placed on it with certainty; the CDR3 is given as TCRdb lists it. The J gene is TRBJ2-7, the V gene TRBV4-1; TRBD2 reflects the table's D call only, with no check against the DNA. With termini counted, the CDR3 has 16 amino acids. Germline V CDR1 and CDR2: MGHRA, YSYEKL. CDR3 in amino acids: CASSRTLAGEGDEHYS.

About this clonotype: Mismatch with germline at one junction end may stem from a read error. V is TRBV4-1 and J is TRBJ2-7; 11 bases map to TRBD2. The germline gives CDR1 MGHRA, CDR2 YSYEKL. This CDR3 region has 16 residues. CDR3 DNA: TGTGCCAGCAGGATGACACTAGCGGGAGAGGGGGACGAGCAGTACTTC. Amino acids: CASRMTLAGEGDEQYF.

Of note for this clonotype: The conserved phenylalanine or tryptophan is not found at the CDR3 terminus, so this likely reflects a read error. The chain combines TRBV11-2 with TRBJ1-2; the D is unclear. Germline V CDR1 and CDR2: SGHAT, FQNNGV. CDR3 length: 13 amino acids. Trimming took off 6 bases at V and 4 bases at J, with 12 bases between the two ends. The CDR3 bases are TGTGCCAGCAGTGGATCCGGGCTCTATGGCTACACCATC. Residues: CASSGSGLYGYTI.

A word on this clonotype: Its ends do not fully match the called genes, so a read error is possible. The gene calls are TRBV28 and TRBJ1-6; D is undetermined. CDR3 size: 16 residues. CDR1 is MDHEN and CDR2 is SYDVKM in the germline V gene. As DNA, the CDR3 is TGTGCCAGCAGGTTACGGGCAAACATGGGCGGATCACCCTTCCACTTT. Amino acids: CASRLRANMGGSPFHF.